This TCR beta chain was identified during a study of cytomegalovirus exposure and HLA in healthy donors. Study information: Most genotyped donors, around four fifths of fewer than 400, had Caucasian-associated genetic ancestry.

Remarks on this clone: The antigen remains unidentified.

Findings and limits, study-wide: When a later analysis compared HLA-associated TCR beta chains with equally common others, the HLA-associated chains turned out to be more clonally expanded and to have lower generation probabilities. Rarity held for most TCR sequences, but there were some public TCRs that occurred in many donors.

Germline assignment: CDR1 MNHEY and CDR2 SMNVEV (reference sequence). The CDR3 has 15 amino acids. Primers: 60 Vbeta forward and 13 Jbeta reverse. The data were produced by immunoSEQ multiplex PCR, yet TCRdb's version contains in-frame clones alone and is incomplete. The table shows 130,000 or so clones, with 70% to 80% occurring only once. This TCR came from a man aged 30 to 45 in good health and CMV-seronegative. Material: PBMCs. The chain is built from TRBV27 and TRBJ2-5, with 7 bases matching TRBD1. The J call is uncertain, as TRBJ2-7 better fits the DNA end. This CDR3 reads CASSLGQVPGYEQYF. CDR3 in DNA: TGTGCCAGCAGTTTAGGACAGGTCCCTGGATACGAGCAGTACTTC.